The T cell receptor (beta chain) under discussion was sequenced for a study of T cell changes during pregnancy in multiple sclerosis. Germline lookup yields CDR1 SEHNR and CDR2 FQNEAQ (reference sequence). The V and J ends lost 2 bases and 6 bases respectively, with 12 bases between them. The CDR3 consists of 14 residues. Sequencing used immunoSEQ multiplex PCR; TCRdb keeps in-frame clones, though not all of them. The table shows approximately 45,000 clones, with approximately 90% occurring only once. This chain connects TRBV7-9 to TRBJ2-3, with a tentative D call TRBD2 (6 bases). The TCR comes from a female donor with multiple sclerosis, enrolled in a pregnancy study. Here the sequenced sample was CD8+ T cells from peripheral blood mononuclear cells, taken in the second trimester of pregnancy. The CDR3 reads CASSLSFGGDTQYF. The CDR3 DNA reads TGTGCCAGCAGCTTATCCTTTGGGGGGGATACGCAGTATTTT.